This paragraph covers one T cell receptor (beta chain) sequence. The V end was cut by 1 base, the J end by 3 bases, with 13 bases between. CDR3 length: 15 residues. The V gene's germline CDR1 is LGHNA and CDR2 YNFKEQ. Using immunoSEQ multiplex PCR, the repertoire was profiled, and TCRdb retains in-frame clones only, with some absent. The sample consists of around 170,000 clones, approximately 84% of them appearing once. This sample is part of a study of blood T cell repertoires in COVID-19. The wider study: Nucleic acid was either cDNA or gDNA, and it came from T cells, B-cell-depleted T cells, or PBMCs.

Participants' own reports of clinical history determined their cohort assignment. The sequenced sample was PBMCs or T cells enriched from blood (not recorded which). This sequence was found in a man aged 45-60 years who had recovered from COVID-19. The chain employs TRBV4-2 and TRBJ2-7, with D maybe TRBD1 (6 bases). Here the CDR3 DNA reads TGTGCCAGCAGCCAAGCCCTTGGACAGCTCTACGAGCAGTACTTC. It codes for CASSQALGQLYEQYF.